This T cell receptor (beta chain) was documented in a study of T cells in Graves' hyperthyroidism and ophthalmopathy. Germline lookup yields CDR1 SGHRS and CDR2 YFSETQ. Germline trimming cut 0 bases from V and 0 bases from J; bases unmatched to any gene: 3. The CDR3 is 16 residues long. Using RNA transcripts as the source, TCR beta CDR3 regions were amplified. The study used the HTBI primer set for a first-round RT-PCR of the TCR CDR3. A single record per CDR3 protein comes from TCRdb applying MiXCR to the multiplex PCR reads. The sample carries some 370,000 distinct CDR3 sequences, about a sixth recorded once. There are a few counts of this clonotype.

The clonotype comes from a woman aged 25 to 39 with Graves' hyperthyroidism that later progressed to Graves' ophthalmopathy. The sample was blood. The chain couples TRBV5-1 to TRBJ1-3, with 7 bases aligning to TRBD1. CDR3 in DNA: TGCGCCAGCAGCTTGGGGGACAGCCTCTCTGGAAACACCATATATTTT. It specifies CASSLGDSLSGNTIYF.